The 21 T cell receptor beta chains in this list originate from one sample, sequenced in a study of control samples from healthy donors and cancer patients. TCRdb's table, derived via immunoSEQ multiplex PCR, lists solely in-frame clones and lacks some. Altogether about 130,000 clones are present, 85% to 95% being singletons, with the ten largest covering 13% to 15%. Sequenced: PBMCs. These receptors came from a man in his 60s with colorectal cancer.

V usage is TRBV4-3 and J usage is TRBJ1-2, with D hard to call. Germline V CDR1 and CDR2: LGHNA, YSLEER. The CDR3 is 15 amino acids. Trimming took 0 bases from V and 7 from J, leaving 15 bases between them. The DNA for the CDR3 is TGCGCCAGCAGCCAAGATCAGAGGGCAGTGAGTGGCTACACCTTC. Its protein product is CASSQDQRAVSGYTF.

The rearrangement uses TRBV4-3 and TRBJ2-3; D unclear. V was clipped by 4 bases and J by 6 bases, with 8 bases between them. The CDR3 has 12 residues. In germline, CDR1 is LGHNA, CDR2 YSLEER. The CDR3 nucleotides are TGCGCCAGCAGCCCCGGCGCTGATACGCAGTATTTT. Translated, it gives CASSPGADTQYF.

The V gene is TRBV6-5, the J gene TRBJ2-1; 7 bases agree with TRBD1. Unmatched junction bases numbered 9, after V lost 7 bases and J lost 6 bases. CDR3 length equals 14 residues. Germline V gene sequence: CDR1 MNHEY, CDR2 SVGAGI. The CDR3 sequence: CASKLRQGVNEQFF. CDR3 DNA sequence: TGTGCCAGCAAGCTTAGGCAGGGGGTCAATGAGCAGTTCTTC.

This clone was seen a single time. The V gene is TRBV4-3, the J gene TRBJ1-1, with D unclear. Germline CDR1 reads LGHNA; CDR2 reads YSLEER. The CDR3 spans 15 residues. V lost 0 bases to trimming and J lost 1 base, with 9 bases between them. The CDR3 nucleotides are TGCGCCAGCAGCCAAGATAAGCAGCCGAACACTGAAGCTTTCTTT. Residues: CASSQDKQPNTEAFF.

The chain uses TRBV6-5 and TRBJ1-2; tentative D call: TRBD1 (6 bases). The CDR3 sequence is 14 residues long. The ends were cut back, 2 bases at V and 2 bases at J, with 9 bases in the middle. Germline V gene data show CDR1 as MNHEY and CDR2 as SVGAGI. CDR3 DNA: TGTGCCAGCAGTTACGGCGGGGGCAACTATGGCTACACCTTC. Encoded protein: CASSYGGGNYGYTF.

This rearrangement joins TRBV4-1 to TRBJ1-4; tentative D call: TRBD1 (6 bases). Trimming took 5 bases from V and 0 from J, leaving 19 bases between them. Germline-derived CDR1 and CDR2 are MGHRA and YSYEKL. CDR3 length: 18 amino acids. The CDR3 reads CASSTPITGTTTNEKLFF. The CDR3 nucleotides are TGCGCCAGCAGCACCCCGATTACAGGGACCACAACTAATGAAAAACTGTTTTTT.

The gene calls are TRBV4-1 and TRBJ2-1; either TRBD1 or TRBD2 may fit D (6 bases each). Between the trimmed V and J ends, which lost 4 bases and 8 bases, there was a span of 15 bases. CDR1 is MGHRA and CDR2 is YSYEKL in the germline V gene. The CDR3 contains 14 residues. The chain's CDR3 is CASSRGVQGDEQFF. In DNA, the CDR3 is TGCGCCAGCAGCCGCGGGGTACAGGGCGATGAGCAGTTCTTC.

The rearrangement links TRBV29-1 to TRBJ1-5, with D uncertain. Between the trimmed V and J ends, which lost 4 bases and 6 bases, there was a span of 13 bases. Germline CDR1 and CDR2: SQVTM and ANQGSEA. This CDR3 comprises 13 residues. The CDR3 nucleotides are TGCAGCGTTGGTGGGATTGGCGGTCAGCCCCAGCATTTT. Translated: CSVGGIGGQPQHF.

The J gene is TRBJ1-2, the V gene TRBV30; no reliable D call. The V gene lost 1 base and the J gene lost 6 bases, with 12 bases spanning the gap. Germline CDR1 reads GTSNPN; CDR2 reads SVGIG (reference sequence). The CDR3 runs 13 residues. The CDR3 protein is CAWSEIIGDGYTF. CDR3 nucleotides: TGTGCCTGGAGTGAGATAATAGGAGATGGCTACACCTTC.

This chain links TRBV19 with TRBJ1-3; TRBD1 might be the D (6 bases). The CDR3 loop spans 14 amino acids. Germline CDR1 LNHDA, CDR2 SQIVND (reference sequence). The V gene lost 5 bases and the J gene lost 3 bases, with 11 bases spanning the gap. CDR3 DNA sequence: TGTGCCAGTAGTGAACAGGGAGGTGGAAACACCATATATTTT. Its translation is CASSEQGGGNTIYF.

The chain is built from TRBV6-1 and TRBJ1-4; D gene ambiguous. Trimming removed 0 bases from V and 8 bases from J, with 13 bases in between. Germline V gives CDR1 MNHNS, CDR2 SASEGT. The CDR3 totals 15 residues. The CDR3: CASSEASGSWEKLFF. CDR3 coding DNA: TGTGCCAGCAGTGAAGCATCGGGGTCTTGGGAAAAACTGTTTTTT.

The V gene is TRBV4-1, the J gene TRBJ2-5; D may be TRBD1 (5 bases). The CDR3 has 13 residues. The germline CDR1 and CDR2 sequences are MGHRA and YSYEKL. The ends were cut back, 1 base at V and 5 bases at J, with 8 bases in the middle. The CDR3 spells CASSQVRAETQYF. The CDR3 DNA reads TGCGCCAGCAGCCAAGTCAGGGCGGAGACCCAGTACTTC.

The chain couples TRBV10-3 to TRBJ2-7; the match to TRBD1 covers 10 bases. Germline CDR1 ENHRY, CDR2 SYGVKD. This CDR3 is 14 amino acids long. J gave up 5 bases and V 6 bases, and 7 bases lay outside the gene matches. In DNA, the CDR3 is TGTGCCATCAGCGCCGGGACAGGGGTGAACGAGCAGTACTTC. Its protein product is CAISAGTGVNEQYF.

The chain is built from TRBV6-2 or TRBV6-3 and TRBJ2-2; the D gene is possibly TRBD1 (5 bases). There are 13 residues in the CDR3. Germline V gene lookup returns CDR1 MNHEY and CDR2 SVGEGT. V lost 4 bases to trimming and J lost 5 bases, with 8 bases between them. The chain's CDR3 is CASSSGQTGELFF. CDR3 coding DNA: TGTGCCAGCAGTTCCGGACAAACCGGGGAGCTGTTTTTT.

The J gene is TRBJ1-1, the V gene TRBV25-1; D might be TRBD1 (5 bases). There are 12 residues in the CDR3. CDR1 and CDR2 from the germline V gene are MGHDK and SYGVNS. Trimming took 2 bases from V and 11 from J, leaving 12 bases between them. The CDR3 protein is CASSEGGLGAFF. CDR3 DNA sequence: TGTGCCAGCAGTGAAGGGGGACTGGGCGCTTTCTTT.

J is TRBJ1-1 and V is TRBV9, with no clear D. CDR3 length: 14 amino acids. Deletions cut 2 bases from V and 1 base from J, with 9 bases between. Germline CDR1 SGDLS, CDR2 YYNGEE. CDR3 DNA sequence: TGTGCCAGCAGCGTGGGCCCCGAGAACACTGAAGCTTTCTTT. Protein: CASSVGPENTEAFF. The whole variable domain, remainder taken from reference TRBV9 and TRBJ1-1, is DSGVTQTPKHLITATGQRVTLRCSPRSGDLSVYWYQQSLDQGLQFLIQYYNGEERAKGNILERFSAQQFPDLHSELNLSSLELGDSALYFCASSVGPENTEAFFGQGTRLTVV.

Here the CDR3 DNA reads TGTGCCACCGGGACCGCGGGGGGGCCGGGGACAGATACGCAGTATTTT. Translated: CATGTAGGPGTDTQYF. J is TRBJ2-3 and V is TRBV7-9; TRBD2 matches 9 bases. CDR1 is SEHNR and CDR2 is FQNEAQ in the germline V gene (reference sequence). The CDR3 has 16 amino acids. J was trimmed by 3 bases and V by 10 bases; bases with no gene match: 14.

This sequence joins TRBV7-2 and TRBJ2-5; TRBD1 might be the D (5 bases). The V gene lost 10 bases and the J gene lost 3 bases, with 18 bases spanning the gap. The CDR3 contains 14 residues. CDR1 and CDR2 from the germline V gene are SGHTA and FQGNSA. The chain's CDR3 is CATRGRDFKETQYF. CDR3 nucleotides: TGTGCCACAAGGGGCAGAGACTTTAAAGAGACCCAGTACTTC.

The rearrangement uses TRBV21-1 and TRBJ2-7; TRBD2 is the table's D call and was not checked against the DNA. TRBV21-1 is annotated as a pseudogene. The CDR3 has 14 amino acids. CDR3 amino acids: CASIPPEAGYEQYF. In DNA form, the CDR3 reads TGTGCCAGCATCCCTCCGGAGGCGGGCTACGAGCAGTACTTC.

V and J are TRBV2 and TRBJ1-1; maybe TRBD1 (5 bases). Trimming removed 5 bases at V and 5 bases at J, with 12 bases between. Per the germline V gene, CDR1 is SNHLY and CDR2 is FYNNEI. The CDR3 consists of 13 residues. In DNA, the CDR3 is TGTGCCAGCAGTTTACTCGGGGGGACTGAAGCTTTCTTT. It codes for CASSLLGGTEAFF.

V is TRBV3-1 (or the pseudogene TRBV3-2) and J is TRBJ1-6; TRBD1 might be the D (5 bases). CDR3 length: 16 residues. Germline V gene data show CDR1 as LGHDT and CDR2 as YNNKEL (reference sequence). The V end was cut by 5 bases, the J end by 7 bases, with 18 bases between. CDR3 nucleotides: TGTGCCAGCAGCGCCAGATTTGGGGGAAACAATTCACCCCTCCACTTT. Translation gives CASSARFGGNNSPLHF.